The rows below give T cell receptor beta chains drawn from one sample of a study of T cell clonotyping in hematopoietic cell transplantation. Libraries were prepared by immunoSEQ multiplex PCR; TCRdb keeps only in-frame clonotypes and omits some of them. The table lists about 29,000 clones, roughly 92% of them singletons, with over 8.5% in the top ten. Here the sequenced sample was PBMCs, taken 100 days after allogeneic stem cell transplant. These receptors all stem from a female patient aged 50-60 years who had an allogeneic stem cell transplant from a related donor, so the T cells may come from the graft donor. Some clones in this sample may be carry-over from other donors' samples. The CDR3 runs from the conserved cysteine through the conserved F or W. A D gene is named only where the DNA matches it firmly. Rows may omit the clone size; those that give it use once, few, many or a size class.

V	D	size	J	DNA	CDR3
TRBV29-1	TRBD1	once	TRBJ1-5	TGCAGCGTTGGACAGGGGGGGATCAATCAGCCCCAGCATTTT	CSVGQGGINQPQHF
TRBV7-8	TRBD1	-	TRBJ2-1	TGTGCCAGCAGCTCATCTGGACAGGGGAGCTCCTACAATGAGCAGTTCTTC	CASSSSGQGSSYNEQFF
TRBV11-2	-	-	TRBJ1-2	TGTGCCAGCAGCCCGAGGGTTGGTAACTATGGCTACACCTTC	CASSPRVGNYGYTF
TRBV21-1	-	-	TRBJ1-2	TGTGCCAGCAGCCAGGGTTCCGGAGACGGCTACACCTTC	CASSQGSGDGYTF
TRBV6-1	-	-	TRBJ2-1	TGTGCCAGCAGTGAAGTAAACGGGGGTCAGTTCTTC	CASSEVNGGQFF
TRBV2	-	-	TRBJ1-6	TGTGCCAGCAGTGATCCCTTTGGACGGGGAAGACCCCTCCACTTT	CASSDPFGRGRPLHF
TRBV18	-	-	TRBJ2-3	TGTGCCAGCTCACCAGCCATATACACAGATACGCAGTATTTT	CASSPAIYTDTQYF
TRBV25-1	TRBD2	-	TRBJ2-5	TGTGCCAGCAGTGATGGGAAGCGGGGGGGCCTAGAGACCCAGTACTTC	CASSDGKRGGLETQYF
TRBV5-6	TRBD2	-	TRBJ2-3	TGTGCCAGCAGCTTGGGGCTAGCGGGGGAAGATACGCAGTATTTT	CASSLGLAGEDTQYF
TRBV5-1	-	-	TRBJ2-3	TGCGCCAGCTCCTTCTGGGGTAGAGATACGCAGTATTTT	CASSFWGRDTQYF